The 2 T cell receptor beta chains listed next were all sequenced from one sample in a study of beta chain features in type 1 diabetes listed by TCRdb under 2018. The study at large found these results: A moderate but significant shortening of TCRB CDR3 length was observed in type 1 diabetes patients in all four CD4+ subsets.

These receptors' targets are unknown. The receptor library was made with the immunoSEQ multiplex PCR assay. The High Capacity cDNA Reverse Transcription Kit was used to reverse transcribe all of the isolated RNA, meaning that expressed TCRB transcripts were what got sequenced. This is the immuneACCESS table as TCRdb keeps it, with only in-frame sequences that have V and J called. A part of the clones is gone; compared with another copy, unresolved V genes explain less than half, and the rest is unexplained. Across this sample there are a few hundred thousand clones, with about 13% seen only once. Jointly, the top ten make up 0.017% of the sample. The sequenced sample was naive CD4+ T cells from blood. According to the study, the label for this sample's cell subset or site signals: true naive CD4+ T cells. The source of these receptors is a young man with type 1 diabetes.

The sample holds a few counts of this clone. This sample also contains other DNA sequences that code for the same CDR3. The chain carries TRBV9 and TRBJ2-6, with D perhaps TRBD2 (6 bases). Germline lookup yields CDR1 SGDLS and CDR2 YYNGEE. This CDR3 is built from 15 residues. V shed 0 bases and J shed 2 bases, with 6 bases lying between them. The CDR3 loop reads CASSVGGAGANVLTF. The CDR3 DNA is TGTGCCAGCAGCGTAGGCGGGGCTGGGGCCAACGTCCTGACTTTC.

This clone occurred a few times. This sequence joins TRBV10-3 and TRBJ1-2; D may be TRBD1 (5 bases). The ends were cut back, 3 bases at V and 4 bases at J, with 9 bases in the middle. The CDR3 consists of 13 residues. Germline-derived CDR1 and CDR2 are ENHRY and SYGVKD. CDR3 sequence: CAISDTGLYGYTF. The CDR3 DNA sequence: TGTGCCATCAGTGACACAGGTCTCTATGGCTACACCTTC.